The clone carrying this TCR beta chain was seen ten or more times. The germline V and J ends were trimmed by 2 bases and 13 bases, with 12 bases remaining between them. The CDR3 totals 12 residues. This sample was taken from a study of CD8 T cells in ankylosing spondylitis. TCRdb itself ran the 5' RACE reads through MiXCR, one entry per CDR3 protein. The repertoire has some 180,000 distinct CDR3 sequences, about 20% of them found once; the top ten carry approximately 4%. Input material: blood, either unsorted or a sorted T cell fraction (not recorded which). The receptor comes from a male donor aged 10-30 years with ankylosing spondylitis or in good health (not recorded which). This chain links TRBV12-3 or TRBV12-4 with TRBJ2-1; D gene uncertain. The CDR3 sequence: CASSLSEGFQFF. The CDR3, as DNA: TGTGCCAGCAGTTTATCAGAAGGGTTTCAGTTCTTC.